This T cell receptor (beta chain) stems from a study of graft-versus-host responses after intestinal transplantation. Whole-study findings and limits: Some GvH clones appeared in ileal mucosa or blood before recipient bone marrow. In patients with graft-donor T cell macrochimerism, allograft graft-versus-host to host-versus-graft clonal ratios were high.

Profiled with immunoSEQ multiplex PCR; TCRdb holds only in-frame clones, not every one. The sample holds under 150,000 clones, around nine tenths seen once. Worth noting for this clone: Its specificity is not known.

This clonotype was sampled from a human donor who received an intestinal transplant. The input for sequencing was unstimulated CD4+ T cells sorted from spleen or lymph node cells, taken before intestinal transplant.

Here the CDR3 reads CASSKTGAVSTEAFF. CDR3 bases: TGCGCCAGCAGCAAGACGGGGGCCGTGAGCACTGAAGCTTTCTTT. The gene calls are TRBV5-1 and TRBJ1-1; tentative D call: TRBD1 (6 bases). V was clipped by 4 bases and J by 4 bases, with 17 bases between them. Germline-derived CDR1 and CDR2 are SGHRS and YFSETQ. The CDR3 is 15 amino acids.